This record concerns one T cell receptor beta chain sequence. The sample belongs to a study of blood T cell repertoires in COVID-19. In the study overall: Sample material is recorded as cDNA or gDNA derived from T cells, B-cell-depleted T cells, or PBMCs.

Original processing methods: Estimation of nucleated cell counts relied on the amplification of reference gene primers. Data came from immunoSEQ multiplex PCR; TCRdb stores just in-frame clones and leaves some out. The DNA was the basis for D and trimming; V, J and clone size are from that table. The data contain about 250,000 clones, 75% to 90% of them singletons. This CDR3 is 14 amino acids long. Per germline, CDR1 LNHDA and CDR2 SQIVND (reference sequence). The V and J ends lost 8 bases and 0 bases respectively, with 11 bases between them. The TCR comes from a man aged 35 to 55 with acute or convalescent COVID-19. The J gene is TRBJ1-3, the V gene TRBV19, with D possibly matching TRBD1 (6 bases). Sequencing used peripheral blood. CDR3 bases: TGTGCCAGTGGAGACAGGTCCTCTGGAAACACCATATATTTT. Protein: CASGDRSSGNTIYF.